A single sample gave rise to the 14 T cell receptor beta chains below, sequenced in a study of blood T cell repertoires in COVID-19. Profiled with immunoSEQ multiplex PCR; TCRdb holds only in-frame clones, not every one. The data contain about 150,000 clones, approximately 84% of them singletons. The material sequenced was peripheral blood. These receptor sequences come from a woman of 80 years or more with acute or convalescent COVID-19.

The chain joins TRBV6-5 to TRBJ1-1; 9 bases fit TRBD1. In germline, CDR1 is MNHEY, CDR2 SVGAGI. The CDR3 is 13 amino acids. Unmatched junction bases numbered 3, after V lost 6 bases and J lost 4 bases. This chain's CDR3 is CASRMTGGTEAFF. The CDR3 DNA sequence: TGTGCCAGCAGAATGACAGGGGGCACTGAAGCTTTCTTT.

Here the CDR3 DNA reads TGTGCCACCAGTGATTTGCTCACAGGGTCCTATGGCTACACCTTC. Protein: CATSDLLTGSYGYTF. The V and J genes are TRBV24-1 and TRBJ1-2; D is possibly TRBD1 (6 bases). Trimming shortened V by 0 bases and J by 4 bases, and 11 bases separated the two germline ends. The CDR3 consists of 15 residues. Germline loops: CDR1 KGHDR, CDR2 SFDVKD.

This chain links TRBV7-2 with TRBJ2-1; TRBD1 is a possible D gene (5 bases). The ends were cut back, 3 bases at V and 2 bases at J, with 11 bases in the middle. Germline CDR1 SGHTA, CDR2 FQGNSA. The CDR3 consists of 15 residues. The CDR3 spells CASSFRGPPYNEQFF. The CDR3 DNA reads as TGTGCCAGCAGCTTTAGGGGCCCCCCCTACAATGAGCAGTTCTTC.

The J gene is TRBJ2-7, the V gene TRBV7-2, with TRBD1 identical over 8 bases. Germline V CDR1 and CDR2: SGHTA, FQGNSA. This CDR3 comprises 14 residues. Trimming cost V 2 bases and J 1 base; bases outside gene matches: 1. The CDR3 here is CASSLQGASYEQYF. CDR3 DNA: TGTGCCAGCAGCTTACAGGGGGCGTCCTACGAGCAGTACTTC. The full variable domain, completed using reference TRBV7-2 and TRBJ2-7, is GAGVSQSPSNKVTEKGKDVELRCDPISGHTALYWYRQSLGQGLEFLIYFQGNSAPDKSGLPSDRFSAERTGGSVSTLTIQRTQQEDSAVYLCASSLQGASYEQYFGPGTRLTVT.

The chain has TRBV7-2 and TRBJ1-1; D ambiguous. From germline, CDR1 is SGHTA and CDR2 FQGNSA. The CDR3 sequence is 13 residues long. The V end was cut by 4 bases, the J end by 4 bases, with 10 bases between. CDR3 nucleotide sequence: TGTGCCAGCAGCTCAGGTCTGGGCACTGAAGCTTTCTTT. Residues: CASSSGLGTEAFF.

This chain connects TRBV28 to TRBJ2-3; 9 bases line up with TRBD1. V shed 5 bases, J shed 1 base, and the junction held 4 bases outside the gene matches. The CDR3 covers 15 residues. Germline lookup yields CDR1 MDHEN and CDR2 SYDVKM. CDR3 sequence (DNA): TGTGCCAGCAGTCTACAGGGGGCGGGCACAGATACGCAGTATTTT. This encodes CASSLQGAGTDTQYF.

This sequence joins TRBV21-1 and TRBJ2-7; no DNA check was done on the table's D call, TRBD2. TRBV21-1 is an annotated pseudogene. The CDR3 is 17 residues long. The CDR3 DNA reads as TGTGCCAGCAGCAAAGGGGCGGGGGCAGGGGTTAGATACGAGCAGTACTTC. This sequence encodes CASSKGAGAGVRYEQYF.

The rearrangement joins TRBV3-1 (or the pseudogene TRBV3-2) to TRBJ2-5; D gene uncertain. CDR1 is LGHDT and CDR2 is YNNKEL in the germline V gene (reference sequence). The CDR3 totals 14 residues. The V gene lost 6 bases and the J gene lost 5 bases, with 16 bases spanning the gap. As DNA, the CDR3 is TGTGCCAGCAGGACCTATCGCACTACGGAGACCCAGTACTTC. Protein: CASRTYRTTETQYF.

J is TRBJ1-5 and V is TRBV30, with TRBD1 as a possible D gene (5 bases). The CDR3 contains 17 residues. Trimming removed 2 bases at V and 3 bases at J, with 20 bases between. The V gene's germline CDR1 is GTSNPN and CDR2 SVGIG (reference sequence). CDR3 region: CAWSLPPWGGFNQPQHF. In DNA form, the CDR3 reads TGTGCCTGGAGTTTACCTCCTTGGGGGGGTTTCAATCAGCCCCAGCATTTT.

The chain couples TRBV2 to TRBJ1-6; 7 nucleotides align to TRBD1. V shed 5 bases and J 6 bases; nucleotides not matched to a gene: 7. There are 15 residues in the CDR3. Germline CDR1 reads SNHLY; CDR2 reads FYNNEI. CDR3 sequence reads: CASSPTGVSNSPLHF. CDR3 DNA: TGTGCCAGCAGTCCAACAGGGGTCTCTAATTCACCCCTCCACTTT.

This clone was found a few times. This sequence joins TRBV7-8 and TRBJ1-2; D might be TRBD1 (5 bases). There are 13 residues in the CDR3. Germline CDR1 and CDR2: SGHVS and FQNEAQ. V was clipped by 1 base and J by 7 bases, with 10 bases between them. In DNA, the CDR3 is TGTGCCAGCAGCTTAGTACGCGGGGGTGGCTACACCTTC. As protein: CASSLVRGGGYTF.

The chain combines TRBV28 with TRBJ2-5; 9 bases are a match to TRBD2. The CDR3 extends over 15 amino acids. The V gene's germline CDR1 is MDHEN and CDR2 SYDVKM. J gave up 4 bases and V 0 bases, and 3 bases lay outside the gene matches. CDR3 residues: CASSLWTSGRETQYF. The CDR3 DNA reads TGTGCCAGCAGTTTATGGACTAGCGGTAGAGAGACCCAGTACTTC.

This clone turned up a few times. The rearrangement links TRBV6-5 to TRBJ2-1; 13 bases align to TRBD2. The CDR3 has 15 residues. Trimming cost V 6 bases and J 5 bases; bases outside gene matches: 4. Germline V gene data show CDR1 as MNHEY and CDR2 as SVGAGI. In DNA, the CDR3 is TGTGCCAGCAGCCTGGGACTAGCGGGAAACAATGAGCAGTTCTTC. Translation gives CASSLGLAGNNEQFF.

The chain couples TRBV6-5 to TRBJ2-7; weak D call: TRBD2 (5 bases). The CDR3 is 13 residues long. The germline V gene encodes CDR1 MNHEY and CDR2 SVGAGI. Between the trimmed V and J ends, which lost 0 bases and 6 bases, there was a span of 9 bases. Written as DNA, the CDR3 is TGTGCCAGCAGTTACTCTTCGAGGGTCGAGCAGTACTTC. This gives the protein CASSYSSRVEQYF.